The 6 T cell receptor beta chains below come from one sample, sequenced in a study of cytomegalovirus exposure and HLA in healthy donors. In the PCR, 60 Vbeta and 13 Jbeta primers were used. Profiled with immunoSEQ multiplex PCR; TCRdb holds only in-frame clones, not every one. The sample has around 180,000 clones, about 81% seen once. Sequencing was carried out using PBMCs. The receptors were gathered from a man in his late teens or twenties in good health and CMV-seronegative.

This clone has more than one count but fewer than ten. The chain uses TRBV5-1 and TRBJ2-7, with D unclear. The CDR3 runs to 12 residues. The germline V and J ends were trimmed by 0 bases and 5 bases, with 6 bases remaining between them. Germline V CDR1 and CDR2: SGHRS, YFSETQ. The CDR3 DNA is TGCGCCAGCAGCTTGGACAGAAACGAGCAGTACTTC. Translated, it gives CASSLDRNEQYF.

The chain uses TRBV28 and TRBJ2-1; 8 bases match TRBD2. The V gene end was trimmed by 6 bases and the J gene end by 0 bases; junction bases not matched to a gene: 13. Germline V gene lookup returns CDR1 MDHEN and CDR2 SYDVKM. The CDR3 has 18 residues. The CDR3 is CASSPGGREVSSYNEQFF. The DNA of the CDR3 is TGTGCCAGCAGCCCAGGAGGGCGGGAGGTTAGCTCCTACAATGAGCAGTTCTTC.

The genes are TRBV10-3 and TRBJ2-2, with 8 bases identical to TRBD1. V lost 4 bases, J lost 1 base, and 5 bases stayed unmatched. In germline, CDR1 is ENHRY, CDR2 SYGVKD. CDR3 length equals 16 residues. The CDR3 region is CAISAPDRGNTGELFF. CDR3 bases: TGTGCCATCAGTGCTCCTGACAGGGGGAACACCGGGGAGCTGTTTTTT.

V gene TRBV7-9 combines with J gene TRBJ1-2; 8 nucleotides agree with TRBD1. The CDR3 totals 17 residues. V shed 1 base and J 1 base; nucleotides not matched to a gene: 8. CDR1 and CDR2 (germline): SEHNR, FQNEAQ (reference sequence). CDR3 sequence reads: CASSLGTGMPDNYGYTF. The CDR3 DNA sequence: TGTGCCAGCAGCTTAGGGACAGGGATGCCCGATAACTATGGCTACACCTTC.

The gene calls are TRBV7-6 and TRBJ1-5, with unresolved D. The CDR3 runs 13 residues. The V gene lost 3 bases and the J gene lost 5 bases, with 8 bases spanning the gap. Germline lookup yields CDR1 SGHVS and CDR2 FNYEAQ. CDR3 region: CASSFSVDQPQHF. The CDR3 nucleotides are TGTGCCAGCAGCTTTTCTGTTGATCAGCCCCAGCATTTT.

The chain joins TRBV6-1 to TRBJ1-2; TRBD1 matches 12 bases. The CDR3 spans 16 residues. The J segment lost 2 bases and the V segment lost 2 bases, leaving 3 bases of the junction unmatched. Germline lookup yields CDR1 MNHNS and CDR2 SASEGT. Written as DNA, the CDR3 is TGTGCCAGCAGTGAACTGGGACAGGGGGCGAACTATGGCTACACCTTC. Translation gives CASSELGQGANYGYTF.